The clone carrying this T cell receptor (beta chain) was counted a few times. Germline V gene data show CDR1 as LGHNA and CDR2 as YNFKEQ. Trimming removed 5 bases from V and 5 bases from J; junction bases left unmatched: 10. This CDR3 comprises 15 residues. This entry belongs to a study of blood T cell repertoires in COVID-19. Using immunoSEQ multiplex PCR, the repertoire was profiled, and TCRdb retains in-frame clones only, with some absent. This table has 200,000 to 250,000 clones, approximately 80% appearing once. The V call is TRBV4-2, the J call TRBJ2-3, with 7 positions matching TRBD1. This clonotype was sampled from an older woman with active or convalescent COVID-19. Sequenced sample: peripheral blood. DNA for the CDR3: TGTGCCAGCAGCGCACGCCCCCAGGGGGAAGATACGCAGTATTTT. It translates to CASSARPQGEDTQYF.